The 18 T cell receptor beta chains presented below share a single source sample, sequenced in a study of blood T cell repertoires in COVID-19 (TCRdb year 2020). Libraries came from the immunoSEQ multiplex PCR assay. In TCRdb, the immuneACCESS table is reduced to in-frame sequences with V and J assigned. These tables do not hold every clone; where another copy was compared, an unresolved V gene accounts for under half, and the others remain unexplained. The sample profile shows about 180,000 clones; 80% to 90% of them were found once. Together, the top ten hold more than 3% of the sample. Sample: peripheral blood. All receptors come from a man in his sixties with acute or convalescent COVID-19.

V is TRBV6-5 and J is TRBJ1-1, with D tentatively TRBD1 (5 bases). The CDR3 length is 14 residues. Germline V lookup: CDR1 MNHEY, CDR2 SVGAGI. The V end lost 2 bases, the J end lost 0 bases, and 7 bases lay between the germline ends. The CDR3, as DNA: TGTGCCAGCAGTTACCCAGGGTTGAACACTGAAGCTTTCTTT. Its translation is CASSYPGLNTEAFF.

This chain links TRBV7-2 with TRBJ2-3; the D is unclear. Trimming shortened V by 3 bases and J by 4 bases, and 11 bases separated the two germline ends. This CDR3 contains 14 residues. The V gene's germline CDR1 is SGHTA and CDR2 FQGNSA. CDR3 residues: CASSFRQVPDTQYF. The CDR3 DNA is TGTGCCAGCAGCTTTCGGCAGGTTCCAGATACGCAGTATTTT.

J is TRBJ2-1 and V is TRBV7-3; TRBD1 might be the D (6 bases). From germline, CDR1 is SGHTA and CDR2 FQGTGA. Trimming pared 4 bases from V and 6 bases from J, leaving 19 bases between. The CDR3 loop spans 16 amino acids. The CDR3 bases are TGTGCCAGCAGCTCACTGGGGGCTTCGGGAATCAATGAGCAGTTCTTC. Its protein is CASSSLGASGINEQFF.

The rearrangement uses TRBV13 and TRBJ2-2; 11 bases agree with TRBD2. CDR3 length: 17 amino acids. The V segment lost 5 bases and the J segment 0 bases; nucleotides outside the gene matches: 5. The germline V gene encodes CDR1 PRHDT and CDR2 FYEKMQ (reference sequence). CDR3 in amino acids: CASSPLAGVANTGELFF. The CDR3 DNA follows: TGTGCCAGCAGCCCACTAGCGGGAGTGGCGAACACCGGGGAGCTGTTTTTT.

V and J are TRBV5-1 and TRBJ2-7, with 10 nucleotides matching TRBD2. Germline-derived CDR1 and CDR2 are SGHRS and YFSETQ. The CDR3 totals 18 residues. The V segment lost 3 bases and the J segment 2 bases; nucleotides outside the gene matches: 14. CDR3 in DNA: TGCGCCAGCAGCTGGCAACGCTTCACTAGCGGGGAAGCCTACGAGCAGTACTTC. Protein product: CASSWQRFTSGEAYEQYF.

V is TRBV30 and J is TRBJ1-5, with TRBD1 matching over 11 bases. The germline gives CDR1 GTSNPN, CDR2 SVGIG (reference sequence). Trimming cost V 2 bases and J 2 bases; bases outside gene matches: 11. The CDR3 covers 18 residues. CDR3 bases: TGTGCCTGGAGTCCTACGGACAGGGGGCGACGGGGCAATCAGCCCCAGCATTTT. Protein product: CAWSPTDRGRRGNQPQHF.

The V call is TRBV28, the J call TRBJ2-7; D is unclear. Per germline, CDR1 MDHEN and CDR2 SYDVKM. The CDR3 covers 14 residues. V was shortened by 7 bases and J by 6 bases, with 19 bases between the two germline ends. The CDR3 here is CASNPPGSRGEQYF. Here the CDR3 DNA reads TGTGCCAGCAACCCCCCGGGTAGTCGAGGCGAGCAGTACTTC. Filled out from reference TRBV28 and TRBJ2-7, the complete variable domain reads DVKVTQSSRYLVKRTGEKVFLECVQDMDHENMFWYRQDPGLGLRLIYFSYDVKMKEKGDIPEGYSVSREKKERFSLILESASTNQTSMYLCASNPPGSRGEQYFGPGTRLTVT.

This chain's CDR3 is CASSYDRGNYGYTF. CDR3 DNA sequence: TGTGCCAGCAGTTATGACAGGGGAAACTATGGCTACACCTTC. V and J are TRBV2 and TRBJ1-2; TRBD1 agrees at 8 bases. V lost 5 bases, J lost 2 bases, and 4 bases stayed unmatched. CDR3 length: 14 residues. In germline, CDR1 is SNHLY, CDR2 FYNNEI.

V is TRBV5-1 and J is TRBJ2-7; 7 bases are shared with TRBD2. The CDR3 length is 14 residues. From germline, CDR1 is SGHRS and CDR2 YFSETQ. V dropped 0 bases and J dropped 3; count of bases not matched to a gene: 3. The CDR3 loop is CASSLGGSGYEQYF. Written as DNA, the CDR3 is TGCGCCAGCAGCTTGGGCGGGAGTGGCTACGAGCAGTACTTC.

The chain is built from TRBV5-4 and TRBJ2-1; TRBD2 might be the D (5 bases). V dropped 0 bases and J dropped 0 bases, with 7 bases sitting between them. This CDR3 is 15 amino acids long. Germline values: CDR1 SGHNT, CDR2 YYREEE (reference sequence). CDR3 residues: CASSLDGNSYNEQFF. The CDR3 nucleotides read TGTGCCAGCAGCTTGGACGGGAACTCCTACAATGAGCAGTTCTTC. The full variable domain, with the rest looked up from reference TRBV5-4 and TRBJ2-1, is ETGVTQSPTHLIKTRGQQVTLRCSSQSGHNTVSWYQQALGQGPQFIFQYYREEENGRGNFPPRFSGLQFPNYSSELNVNALELDDSALYLCASSLDGNSYNEQFFGPGTRLTVL.

The chain is built from TRBV19 and TRBJ1-2; D gene uncertain. The germline V gene encodes CDR1 LNHDA and CDR2 SQIVND (reference sequence). There are 13 residues in the CDR3. V was pared by 3 bases and J by 3 bases, with 8 bases between. In DNA, the CDR3 is TGTGCCAGTAGTATTGACGGGGACTATGGCTACACCTTC. Translating it yields CASSIDGDYGYTF.

The chain carries TRBV5-6 and TRBJ2-5; maybe TRBD2 (6 bases). There are 14 residues in the CDR3. Per the germline V gene, CDR1 is SGHDT and CDR2 is YYEEEE. Trimming stripped 1 base from V and 3 bases from J, with 10 bases between. The CDR3 is CASSLTQREETQYF. The CDR3 DNA reads as TGTGCCAGCAGCTTGACGCAGCGGGAAGAGACCCAGTACTTC.

V is TRBV12-3 or TRBV12-4 and J is TRBJ1-2, with TRBD1 as a possible D gene (5 bases). The CDR3 is 13 amino acids. Trimming stripped 6 bases from V and 8 bases from J, with 16 bases between. CDR3: CASSPFQGEGYTF. CDR3 sequence (DNA): TGTGCCAGCAGCCCGTTCCAGGGTGAAGGCTACACCTTC.

The genes are TRBV27 and TRBJ2-1; D not resolved. Germline assignment: CDR1 MNHEY and CDR2 SMNVEV (reference sequence). The CDR3 consists of 14 residues. V was cut by 7 bases and J by 4 bases, with 14 bases left in between. The CDR3 sequence: CASTTSSAYNEQFF. CDR3 coding DNA: TGTGCCAGCACCACTTCAAGCGCGTACAATGAGCAGTTCTTC.

The chain recombines TRBV10-3 with TRBJ2-3, with D maybe TRBD1 (7 bases). The germline V gene has CDR1 ENHRY and CDR2 SYGVKD. CDR3 length: 15 amino acids. V lost 0 bases to trimming and J lost 3 bases, with 10 bases between them. CDR3 sequence reads: CAISESPGGTDTQYF. In DNA, the CDR3 is TGTGCCATCAGTGAGTCCCCAGGGGGGACAGATACGCAGTATTTT.

V is TRBV4-2 and J is TRBJ1-5; 8 bases fit TRBD1. Germline V lookup: CDR1 LGHNA, CDR2 YNFKEQ. Trimming at V came to 2 bases and at J to 1 base, leaving 1 base not matched to a gene. The CDR3 extends over 15 amino acids. As DNA, the CDR3 is TGTGCCAGCAGCCAAAACAGGGGGAGCAATCAGCCCCAGCATTTT. Protein product: CASSQNRGSNQPQHF.

The chain combines TRBV27 with TRBJ2-4; D is perhaps TRBD1 (6 bases). This CDR3 region has 17 residues. The germline V and J ends were trimmed by 3 bases and 1 base, with 16 bases remaining between them. Germline V gene lookup returns CDR1 MNHEY and CDR2 SMNVEV (reference sequence). CDR3 in DNA: TGTGCCAGCAGTTTTTCAGACCGGACAGCGGCCAAAAACATTCAGTACTTC. Encoded protein: CASSFSDRTAAKNIQYF.

This clone was seen a few times. The chain combines TRBV6-2 or TRBV6-3 with TRBJ2-7, with TRBD2 as a possible D gene (5 bases). The CDR3 extends over 14 amino acids. V was trimmed by 5 bases and J by 0 bases, leaving 11 bases between them. Germline V gene sequence: CDR1 MNHEY, CDR2 SVGEGT. This chain's CDR3 is CASSDLAASYEQYF. In DNA form, the CDR3 reads TGTGCCAGCAGTGACCTAGCTGCCTCCTACGAGCAGTACTTC.